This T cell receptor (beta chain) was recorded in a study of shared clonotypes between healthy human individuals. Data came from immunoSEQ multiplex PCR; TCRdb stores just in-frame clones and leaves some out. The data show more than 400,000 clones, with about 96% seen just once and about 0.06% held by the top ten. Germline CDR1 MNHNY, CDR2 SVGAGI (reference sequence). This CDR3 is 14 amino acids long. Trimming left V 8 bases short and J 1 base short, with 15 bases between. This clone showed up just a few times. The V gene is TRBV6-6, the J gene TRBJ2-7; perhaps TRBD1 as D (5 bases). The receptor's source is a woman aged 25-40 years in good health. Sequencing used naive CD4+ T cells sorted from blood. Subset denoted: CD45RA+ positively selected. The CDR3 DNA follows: TGTGCCAGCTCGTTCACCAGGGTATCCTACGAGCAGTACTTC. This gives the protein CASSFTRVSYEQYF.